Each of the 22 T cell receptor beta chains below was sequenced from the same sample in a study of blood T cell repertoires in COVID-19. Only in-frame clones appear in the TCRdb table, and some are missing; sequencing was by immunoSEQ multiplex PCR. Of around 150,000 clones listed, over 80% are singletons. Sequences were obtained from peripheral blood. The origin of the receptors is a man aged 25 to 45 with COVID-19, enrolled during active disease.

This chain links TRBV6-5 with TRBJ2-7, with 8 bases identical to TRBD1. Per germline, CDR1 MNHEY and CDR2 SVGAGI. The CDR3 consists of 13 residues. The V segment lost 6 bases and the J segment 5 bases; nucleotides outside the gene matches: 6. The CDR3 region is CASRPGGFNEQYF. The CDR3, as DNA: TGTGCCAGCAGGCCAGGGGGCTTCAACGAGCAGTACTTC.

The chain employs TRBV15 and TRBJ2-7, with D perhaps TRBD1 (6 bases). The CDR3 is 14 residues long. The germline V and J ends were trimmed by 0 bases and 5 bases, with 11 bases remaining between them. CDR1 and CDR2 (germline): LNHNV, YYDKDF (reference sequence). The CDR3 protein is CATSRDRGIHEQYF. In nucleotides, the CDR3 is TGTGCCACCAGCAGAGACAGGGGTATCCACGAGCAGTACTTC.

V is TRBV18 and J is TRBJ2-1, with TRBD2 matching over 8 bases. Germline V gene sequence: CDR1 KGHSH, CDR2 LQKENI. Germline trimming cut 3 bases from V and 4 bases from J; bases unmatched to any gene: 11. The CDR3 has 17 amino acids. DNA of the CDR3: TGTGCCAGCTCACCCGTACGGGCGGGAGGCTTGTACAATGAGCAGTTCTTC. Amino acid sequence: CASSPVRAGGLYNEQFF.

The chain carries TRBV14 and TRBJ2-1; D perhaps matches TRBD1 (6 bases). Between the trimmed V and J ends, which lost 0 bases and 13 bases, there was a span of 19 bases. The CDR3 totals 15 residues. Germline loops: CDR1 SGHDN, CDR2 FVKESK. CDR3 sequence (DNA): TGTGCCAGCAGCCAAGATTTTATAACAGGGAGTCGTCAGTTCTTC. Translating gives CASSQDFITGSRQFF.

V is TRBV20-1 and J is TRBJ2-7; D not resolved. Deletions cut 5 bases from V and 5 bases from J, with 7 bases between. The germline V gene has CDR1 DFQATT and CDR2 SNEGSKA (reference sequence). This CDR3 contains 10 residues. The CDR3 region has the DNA TGCAGTGCTGAGAGAGACGAGCAGTACTTC. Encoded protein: CSAERDEQYF.

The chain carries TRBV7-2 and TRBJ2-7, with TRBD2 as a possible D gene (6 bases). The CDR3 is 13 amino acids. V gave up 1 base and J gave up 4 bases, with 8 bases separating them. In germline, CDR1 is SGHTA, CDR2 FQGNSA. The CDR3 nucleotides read TGTGCCAGCAGCTTAGGGACTAATTACGAGCAGTACTTC. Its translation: CASSLGTNYEQYF.

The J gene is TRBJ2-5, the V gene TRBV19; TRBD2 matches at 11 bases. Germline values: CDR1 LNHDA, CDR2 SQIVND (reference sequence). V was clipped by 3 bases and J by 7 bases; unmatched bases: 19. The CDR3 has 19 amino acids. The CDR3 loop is CASSIVGQIGLAGPRTQYF. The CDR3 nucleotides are TGTGCCAGTAGTATCGTGGGACAGATAGGACTAGCGGGCCCCAGGACCCAGTACTTC.

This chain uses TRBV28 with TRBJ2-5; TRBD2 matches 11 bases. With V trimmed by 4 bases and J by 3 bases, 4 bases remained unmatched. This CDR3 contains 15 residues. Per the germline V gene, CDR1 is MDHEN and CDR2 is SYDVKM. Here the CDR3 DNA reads TGTGCCAGCAGTTCGGGACTAGCGGTCAAAGAGACCCAGTACTTC. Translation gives CASSSGLAVKETQYF.

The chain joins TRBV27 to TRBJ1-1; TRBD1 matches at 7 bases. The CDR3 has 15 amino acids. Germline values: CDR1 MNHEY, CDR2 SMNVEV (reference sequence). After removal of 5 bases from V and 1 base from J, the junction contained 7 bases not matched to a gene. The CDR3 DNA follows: TGTGCCAGCAGTCGGCAGGGGGTGGGGAACACTGAAGCTTTCTTT. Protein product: CASSRQGVGNTEAFF.

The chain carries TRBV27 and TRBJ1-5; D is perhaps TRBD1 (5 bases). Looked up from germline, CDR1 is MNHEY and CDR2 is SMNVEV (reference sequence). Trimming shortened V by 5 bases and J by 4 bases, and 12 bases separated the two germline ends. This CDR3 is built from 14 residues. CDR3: CASSPIRENQPQHF. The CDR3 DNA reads TGTGCCAGCAGTCCCATCAGGGAAAATCAGCCCCAGCATTTT.

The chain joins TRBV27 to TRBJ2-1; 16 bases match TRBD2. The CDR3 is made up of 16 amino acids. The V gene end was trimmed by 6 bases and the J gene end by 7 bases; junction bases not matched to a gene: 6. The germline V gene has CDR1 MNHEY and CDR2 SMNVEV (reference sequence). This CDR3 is CASRGTSGRVPNEQFF. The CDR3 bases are TGTGCCAGCAGAGGGACTAGCGGGAGGGTCCCAAATGAGCAGTTCTTC.

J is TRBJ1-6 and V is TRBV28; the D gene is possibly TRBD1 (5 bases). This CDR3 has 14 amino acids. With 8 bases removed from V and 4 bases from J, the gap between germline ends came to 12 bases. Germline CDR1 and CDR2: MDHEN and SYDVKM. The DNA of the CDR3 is TGTGCCAGCGGGAGCCGGGGGTATAATTCACCCCTCCACTTT. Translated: CASGSRGYNSPLHF.

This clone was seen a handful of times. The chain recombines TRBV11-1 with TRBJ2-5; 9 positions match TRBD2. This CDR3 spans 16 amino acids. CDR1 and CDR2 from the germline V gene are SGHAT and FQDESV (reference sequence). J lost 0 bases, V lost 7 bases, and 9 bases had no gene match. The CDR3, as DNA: TGTGCCAGCACCACCCGGACTAGCGTCTACCAAGAGACCCAGTACTTC. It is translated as CASTTRTSVYQETQYF.

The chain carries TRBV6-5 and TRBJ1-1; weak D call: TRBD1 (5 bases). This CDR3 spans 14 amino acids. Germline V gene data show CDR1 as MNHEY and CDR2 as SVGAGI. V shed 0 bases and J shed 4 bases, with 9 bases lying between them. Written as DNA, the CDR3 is TGTGCCAGCAGTTACTCGGAGGGGTTCACTGAAGCTTTCTTT. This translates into CASSYSEGFTEAFF.

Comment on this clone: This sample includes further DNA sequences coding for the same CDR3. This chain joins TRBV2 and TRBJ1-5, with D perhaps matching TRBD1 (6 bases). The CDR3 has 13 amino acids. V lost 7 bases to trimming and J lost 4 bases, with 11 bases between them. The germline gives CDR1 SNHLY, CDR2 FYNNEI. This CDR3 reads CASTGQGNQPQHF. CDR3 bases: TGTGCCAGCACCGGTCAGGGGAATCAGCCCCAGCATTTT.

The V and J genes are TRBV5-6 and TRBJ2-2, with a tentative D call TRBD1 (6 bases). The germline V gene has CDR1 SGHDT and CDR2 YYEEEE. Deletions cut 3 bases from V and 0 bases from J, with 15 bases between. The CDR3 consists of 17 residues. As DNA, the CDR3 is TGTGCCAGCAGCTCTACCAAGGGGGTTGCGAACACCGGGGAGCTGTTTTTT. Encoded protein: CASSSTKGVANTGELFF.

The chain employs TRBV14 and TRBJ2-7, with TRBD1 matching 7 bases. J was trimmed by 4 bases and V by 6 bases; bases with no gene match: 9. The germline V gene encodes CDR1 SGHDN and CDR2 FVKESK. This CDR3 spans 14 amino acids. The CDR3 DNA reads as TGTGCCAGCAGTCGAGTGCAGGGGGAATACGAGCAGTACTTC. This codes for CASSRVQGEYEQYF.

CDR3 DNA sequence: TGTGCCAGCTCACCACGACAGCGCGAAAAACTGTTTTTT. Protein: CASSPRQREKLFF. The J gene is TRBJ1-4, the V gene TRBV18; maybe TRBD1 (5 bases). Germline V CDR1 and CDR2: KGHSH, LQKENI. The CDR3 length is 13 residues. V lost 1 base and J lost 8, with 8 bases in between.

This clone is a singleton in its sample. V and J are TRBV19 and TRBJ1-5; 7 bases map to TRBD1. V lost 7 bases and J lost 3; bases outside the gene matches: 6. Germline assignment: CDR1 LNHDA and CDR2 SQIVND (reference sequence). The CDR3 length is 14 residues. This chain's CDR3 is CASMGGQTNQPQHF. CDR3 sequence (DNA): TGTGCCAGTATGGGGGGACAGACCAATCAGCCCCAGCATTTT.

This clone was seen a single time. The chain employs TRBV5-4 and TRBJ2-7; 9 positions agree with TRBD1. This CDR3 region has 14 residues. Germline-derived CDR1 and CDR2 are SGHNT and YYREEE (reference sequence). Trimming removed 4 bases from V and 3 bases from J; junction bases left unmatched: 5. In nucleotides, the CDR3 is TGTGCCAGCAGCCGGGGACAGGGACGCTACGAGCAGTACTTC. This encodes CASSRGQGRYEQYF.

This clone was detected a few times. Here the CDR3 reads CASSQDTGVGEQYF. In DNA, the CDR3 is TGTGCCAGCAGCCAGGACACAGGGGTGGGCGAGCAGTACTTC. V gene TRBV3-1 (or the pseudogene TRBV3-2) combines with J gene TRBJ2-7, with TRBD1 matching over 7 bases. J gave up 6 bases and V 3 bases, and 8 bases lay outside the gene matches. This CDR3 spans 14 amino acids. Germline CDR1 and CDR2: LGHDT and YNNKEL (reference sequence).

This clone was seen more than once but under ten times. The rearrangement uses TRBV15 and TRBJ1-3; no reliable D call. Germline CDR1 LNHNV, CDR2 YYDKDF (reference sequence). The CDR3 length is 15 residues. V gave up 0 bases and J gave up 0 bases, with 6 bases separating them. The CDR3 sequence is CATSRDYSSGNTIYF. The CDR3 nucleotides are TGTGCCACCAGCAGAGATTACAGCTCTGGAAACACCATATATTTT.